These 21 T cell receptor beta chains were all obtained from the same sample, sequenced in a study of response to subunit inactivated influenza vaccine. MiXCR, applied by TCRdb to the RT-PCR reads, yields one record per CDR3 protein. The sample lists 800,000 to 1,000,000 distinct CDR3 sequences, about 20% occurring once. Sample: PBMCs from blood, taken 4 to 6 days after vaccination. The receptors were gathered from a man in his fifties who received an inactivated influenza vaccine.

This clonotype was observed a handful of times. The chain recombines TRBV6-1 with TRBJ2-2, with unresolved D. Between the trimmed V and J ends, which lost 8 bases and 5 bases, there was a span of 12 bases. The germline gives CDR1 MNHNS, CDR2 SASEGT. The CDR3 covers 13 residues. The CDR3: CASGTGGTGELFF. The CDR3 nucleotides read TGTGCCAGCGGAACGGGTGGAACCGGGGAGCTGTTTTTT.

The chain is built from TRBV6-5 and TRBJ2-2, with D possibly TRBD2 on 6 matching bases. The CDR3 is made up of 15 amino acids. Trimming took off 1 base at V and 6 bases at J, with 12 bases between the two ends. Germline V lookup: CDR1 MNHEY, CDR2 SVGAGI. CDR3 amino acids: CASSYFGGAAGELFF. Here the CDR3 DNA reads TGTGCCAGCAGTTACTTCGGGGGAGCCGCCGGGGAGCTGTTTTTT.

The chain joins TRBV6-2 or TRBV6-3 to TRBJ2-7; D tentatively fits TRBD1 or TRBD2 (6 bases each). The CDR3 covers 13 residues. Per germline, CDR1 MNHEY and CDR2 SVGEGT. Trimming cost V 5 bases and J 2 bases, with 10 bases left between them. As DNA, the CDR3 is TGTGCCAGCAGTAACGGGGGCCCCTACGAGCAGTACTTC. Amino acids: CASSNGGPYEQYF.

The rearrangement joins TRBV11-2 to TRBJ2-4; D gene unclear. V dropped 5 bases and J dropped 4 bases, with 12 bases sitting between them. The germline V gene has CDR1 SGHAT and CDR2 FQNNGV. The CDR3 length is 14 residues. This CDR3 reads CASSPLTNKNIQYF. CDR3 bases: TGTGCCAGCAGCCCATTGACAAATAAAAACATTCAGTACTTC.

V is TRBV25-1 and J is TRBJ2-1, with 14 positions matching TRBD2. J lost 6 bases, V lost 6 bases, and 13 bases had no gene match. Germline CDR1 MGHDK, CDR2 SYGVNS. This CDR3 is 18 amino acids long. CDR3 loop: CASRESLLTSGGANEQFF. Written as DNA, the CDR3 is TGTGCCAGCAGGGAAAGCCTCCTGACTAGCGGGGGGGCCAATGAGCAGTTCTTC. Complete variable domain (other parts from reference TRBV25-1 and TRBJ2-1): EADIYQTPRYLVIGTGKKITLECSQTMGHDKMYWYQQDPGMELHLIHYSYGVNSTEKGDLSSESTVSRIRTEHFPLTLESARPSHTSQYLCASRESLLTSGGANEQFFGPGTRLTVL.

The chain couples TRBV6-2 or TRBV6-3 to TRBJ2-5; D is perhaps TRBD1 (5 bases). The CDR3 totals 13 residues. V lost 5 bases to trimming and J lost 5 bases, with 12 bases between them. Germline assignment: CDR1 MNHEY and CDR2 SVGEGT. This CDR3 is CASSQGRIETQYF. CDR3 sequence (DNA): TGTGCCAGCAGTCAGGGAAGGATCGAGACCCAGTACTTC.

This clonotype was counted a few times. This chain's CDR3 is CASSGDSRGAQYF. The CDR3 DNA reads as TGTGCCAGCTCTGGGGACAGCCGTGGGGCCCAGTACTTC. The chain links TRBV27 to TRBJ2-5; 7 bases are shared with TRBD1. The CDR3 contains 13 residues. V lost 8 bases to trimming and J lost 9 bases; unmatched junction nucleotides: 12. Germline CDR1 MNHEY, CDR2 SMNVEV (reference sequence).

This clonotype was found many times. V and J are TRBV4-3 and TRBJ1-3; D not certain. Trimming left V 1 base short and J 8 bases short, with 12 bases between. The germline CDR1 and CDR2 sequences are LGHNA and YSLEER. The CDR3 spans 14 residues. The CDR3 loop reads CASSQVGGIDTIYF. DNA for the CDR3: TGCGCCAGCAGCCAAGTTGGCGGTATCGACACCATATATTTT.

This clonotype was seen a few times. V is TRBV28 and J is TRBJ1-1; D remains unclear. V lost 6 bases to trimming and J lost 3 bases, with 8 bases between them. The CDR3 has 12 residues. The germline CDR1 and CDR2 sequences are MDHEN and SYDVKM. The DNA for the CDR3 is TGTGCCAGCAGGGACTTGGACACTGAAGCTTTCTTT. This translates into CASRDLDTEAFF.

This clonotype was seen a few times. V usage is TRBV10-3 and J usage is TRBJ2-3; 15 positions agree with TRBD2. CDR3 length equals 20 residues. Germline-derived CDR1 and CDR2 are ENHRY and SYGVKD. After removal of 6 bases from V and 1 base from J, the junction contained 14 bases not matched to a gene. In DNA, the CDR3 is TGTGCCATCAGCCGTACTCTGGTGGGACTAGCGGGAGGAGGCACAGATACGCAGTATTTT. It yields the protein CAISRTLVGLAGGGTDTQYF.

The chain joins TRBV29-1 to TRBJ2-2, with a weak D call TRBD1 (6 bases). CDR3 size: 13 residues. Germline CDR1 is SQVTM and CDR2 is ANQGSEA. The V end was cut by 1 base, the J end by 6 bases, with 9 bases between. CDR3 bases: TGCAGCGTTGAAGGACAGGTCCCCGGGGAGCTGTTTTTT. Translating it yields CSVEGQVPGELFF.

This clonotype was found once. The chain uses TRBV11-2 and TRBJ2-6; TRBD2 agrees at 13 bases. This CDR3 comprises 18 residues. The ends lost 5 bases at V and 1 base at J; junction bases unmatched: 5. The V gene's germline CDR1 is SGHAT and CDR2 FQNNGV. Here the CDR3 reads CASSQRGLAGSGANVLTF. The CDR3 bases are TGTGCCAGCAGCCAGCGGGGACTAGCGGGGTCTGGGGCCAACGTCCTGACTTTC.

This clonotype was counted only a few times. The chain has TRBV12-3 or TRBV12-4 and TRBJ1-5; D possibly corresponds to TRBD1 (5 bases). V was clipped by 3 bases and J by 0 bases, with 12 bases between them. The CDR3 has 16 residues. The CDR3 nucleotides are TGTGCCAGCAGTTTGAGGGGAGGAGGTAGCAATCAGCCCCAGCATTTT. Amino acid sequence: CASSLRGGGSNQPQHF.

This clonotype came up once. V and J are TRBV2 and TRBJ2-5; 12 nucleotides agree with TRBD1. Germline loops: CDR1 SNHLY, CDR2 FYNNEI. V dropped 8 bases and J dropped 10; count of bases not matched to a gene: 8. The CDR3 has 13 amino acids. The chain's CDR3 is CASLPGTGGIQYF. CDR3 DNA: TGTGCCAGCCTACCCGGGACAGGGGGCATCCAGTACTTC.

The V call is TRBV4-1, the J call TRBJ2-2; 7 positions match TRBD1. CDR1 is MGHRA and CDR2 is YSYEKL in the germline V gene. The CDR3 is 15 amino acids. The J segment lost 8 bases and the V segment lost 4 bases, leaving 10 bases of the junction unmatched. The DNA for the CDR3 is TGCGCCAGCAGCCTGGGGACAGCAGGAAGGGGGGAGCTGTTTTTT. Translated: CASSLGTAGRGELFF.

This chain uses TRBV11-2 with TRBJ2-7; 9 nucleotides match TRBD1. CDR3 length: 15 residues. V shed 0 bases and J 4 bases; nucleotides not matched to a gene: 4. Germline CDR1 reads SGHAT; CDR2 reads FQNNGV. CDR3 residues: CASSLEADRGYEQYF. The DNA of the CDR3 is TGTGCCAGCAGCTTAGAAGCGGACAGGGGATACGAGCAGTACTTC.

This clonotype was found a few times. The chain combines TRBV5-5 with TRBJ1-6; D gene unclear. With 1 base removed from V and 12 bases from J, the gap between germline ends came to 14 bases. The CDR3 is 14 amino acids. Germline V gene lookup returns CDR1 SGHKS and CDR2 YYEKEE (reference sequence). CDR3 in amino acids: CASSLYGPSEPLHF. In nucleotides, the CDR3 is TGTGCCAGCAGCTTGTATGGGCCCTCGGAACCCCTCCACTTT. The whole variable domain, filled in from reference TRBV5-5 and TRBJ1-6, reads DAGVTQSPTHLIKTRGQQVTLRCSPISGHKSVSWYQQVLGQGPQFIFQYYEKEERGRGNFPDRFSARQFPNYSSELNVNALLLGDSALYLCASSLYGPSEPLHFGNGTRLTVT.

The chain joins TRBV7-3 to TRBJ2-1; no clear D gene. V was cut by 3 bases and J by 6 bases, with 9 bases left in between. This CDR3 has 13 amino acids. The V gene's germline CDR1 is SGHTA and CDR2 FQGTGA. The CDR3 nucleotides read TGTGCCAGCAGCTTCACCGGAAGCAATGAGCAGTTCTTC. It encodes CASSFTGSNEQFF.

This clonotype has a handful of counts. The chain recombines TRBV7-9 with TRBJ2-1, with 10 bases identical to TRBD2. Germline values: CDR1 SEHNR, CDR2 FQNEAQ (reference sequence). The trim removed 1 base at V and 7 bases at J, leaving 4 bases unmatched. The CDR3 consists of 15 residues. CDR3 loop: CASSLEGLAWNEQFF. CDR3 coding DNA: TGTGCCAGCAGCTTAGAGGGACTAGCGTGGAATGAGCAGTTCTTC.

CDR3 bases: TGTGCCAGCAGCCAATGGGGGGAAAAACTGTTTTTT. It specifies CASSQWGEKLFF. This chain uses TRBV14 with TRBJ1-4; perhaps TRBD1 as D (5 bases). Germline assignment: CDR1 SGHDN and CDR2 FVKESK. The CDR3 loop spans 12 amino acids. With 2 bases removed from V and 8 bases from J, the gap between germline ends came to 6 bases.

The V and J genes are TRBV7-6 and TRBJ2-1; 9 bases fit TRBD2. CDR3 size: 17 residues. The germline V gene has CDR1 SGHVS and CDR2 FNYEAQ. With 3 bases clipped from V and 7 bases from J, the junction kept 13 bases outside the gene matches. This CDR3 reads CASSLRLTSGLHNEQFF. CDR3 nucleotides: TGTGCCAGCAGCTTGCGTTTGACTAGCGGCCTTCATAATGAGCAGTTCTTC.